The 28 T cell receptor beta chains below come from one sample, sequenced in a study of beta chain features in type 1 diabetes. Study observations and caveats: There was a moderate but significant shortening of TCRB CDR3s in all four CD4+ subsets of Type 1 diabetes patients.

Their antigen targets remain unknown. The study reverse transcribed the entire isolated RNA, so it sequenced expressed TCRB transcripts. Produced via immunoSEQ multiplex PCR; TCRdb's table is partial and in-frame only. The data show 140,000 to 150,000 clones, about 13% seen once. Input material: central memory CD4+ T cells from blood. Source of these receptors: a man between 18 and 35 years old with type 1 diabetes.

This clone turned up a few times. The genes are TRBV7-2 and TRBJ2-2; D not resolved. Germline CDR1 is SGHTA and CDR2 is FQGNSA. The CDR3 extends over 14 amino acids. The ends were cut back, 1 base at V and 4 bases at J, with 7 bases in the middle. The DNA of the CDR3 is TGTGCCAGCAGCTTAGATGCCTTCACCGGGGAGCTGTTTTTT. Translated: CASSLDAFTGELFF. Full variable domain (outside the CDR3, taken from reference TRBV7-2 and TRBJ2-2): GAGVSQSPSNKVTEKGKDVELRCDPISGHTALYWYRQSLGQGLEFLIYFQGNSAPDKSGLPSDRFSAERTGGSVSTLTIQRTQQEDSAVYLCASSLDAFTGELFFGEGSRLTVL.

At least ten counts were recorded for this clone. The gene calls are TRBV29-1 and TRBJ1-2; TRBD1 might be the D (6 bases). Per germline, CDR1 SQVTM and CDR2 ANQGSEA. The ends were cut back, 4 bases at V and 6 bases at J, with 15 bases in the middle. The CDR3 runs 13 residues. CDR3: CSVARQDLDGYTF. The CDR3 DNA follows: TGCAGCGTTGCCAGACAGGACCTTGATGGCTACACCTTC.

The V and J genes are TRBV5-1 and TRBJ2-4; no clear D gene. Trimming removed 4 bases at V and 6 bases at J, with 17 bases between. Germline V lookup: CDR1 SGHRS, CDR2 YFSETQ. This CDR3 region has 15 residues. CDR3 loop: CASSPAGNSRNIQYF. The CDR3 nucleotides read TGCGCCAGCAGCCCGGCTGGGAATTCCCGAAACATTCAGTACTTC.

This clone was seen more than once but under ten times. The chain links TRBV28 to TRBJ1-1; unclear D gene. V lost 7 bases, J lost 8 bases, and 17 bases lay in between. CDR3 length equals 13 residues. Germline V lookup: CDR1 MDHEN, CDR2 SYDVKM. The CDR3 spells CASNIQGDYEAFF. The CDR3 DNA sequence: TGTGCCAGCAACATACAAGGAGATTACGAAGCTTTCTTT.

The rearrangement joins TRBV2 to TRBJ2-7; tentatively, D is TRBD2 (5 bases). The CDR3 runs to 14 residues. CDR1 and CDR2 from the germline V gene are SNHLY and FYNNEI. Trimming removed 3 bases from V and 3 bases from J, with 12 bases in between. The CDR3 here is CASSDRRFVYEQYF. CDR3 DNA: TGTGCCAGCAGTGATCGGAGGTTTGTCTACGAGCAGTACTTC.

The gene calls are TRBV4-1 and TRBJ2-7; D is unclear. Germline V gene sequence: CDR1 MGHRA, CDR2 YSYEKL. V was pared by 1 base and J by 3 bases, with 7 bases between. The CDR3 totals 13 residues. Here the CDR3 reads CASSQGSRYEQYF. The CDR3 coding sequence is TGCGCCAGCAGCCAAGGGTCCCGCTACGAGCAGTACTTC.

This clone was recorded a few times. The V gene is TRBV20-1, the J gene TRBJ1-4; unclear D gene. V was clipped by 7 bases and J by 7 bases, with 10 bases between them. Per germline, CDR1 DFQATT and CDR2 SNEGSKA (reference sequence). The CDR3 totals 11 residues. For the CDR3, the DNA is TGCAGTGTCAAACCGTCTGAAAAACTGTTTTTT. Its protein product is CSVKPSEKLFF.

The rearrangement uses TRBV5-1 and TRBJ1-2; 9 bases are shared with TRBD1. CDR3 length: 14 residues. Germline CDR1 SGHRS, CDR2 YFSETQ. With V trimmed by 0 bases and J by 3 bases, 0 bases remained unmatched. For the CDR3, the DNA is TGCGCCAGCAGCTTGGGGGACAGGGACTATGGCTACACCTTC. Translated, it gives CASSLGDRDYGYTF.

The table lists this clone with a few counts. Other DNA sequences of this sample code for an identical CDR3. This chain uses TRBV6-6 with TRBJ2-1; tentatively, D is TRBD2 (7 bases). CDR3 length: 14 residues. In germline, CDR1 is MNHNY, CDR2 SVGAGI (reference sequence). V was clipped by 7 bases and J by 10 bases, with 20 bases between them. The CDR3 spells CASNNGRGLSEQFF. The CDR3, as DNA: TGTGCCAGCAATAACGGGCGGGGGCTAAGCGAGCAGTTCTTC.

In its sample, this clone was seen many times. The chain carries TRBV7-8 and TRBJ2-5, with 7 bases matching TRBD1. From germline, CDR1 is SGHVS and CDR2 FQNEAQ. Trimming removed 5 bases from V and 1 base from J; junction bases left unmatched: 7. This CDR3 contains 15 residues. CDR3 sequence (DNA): TGTGCCAGCAGCCGGGGTAGGGGGCCCCAAGAGACCCAGTACTTC. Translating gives CASSRGRGPQETQYF.

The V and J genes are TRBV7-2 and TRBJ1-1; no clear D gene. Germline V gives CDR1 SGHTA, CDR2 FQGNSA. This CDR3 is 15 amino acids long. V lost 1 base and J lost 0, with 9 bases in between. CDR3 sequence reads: CASSLGWGMNTEAFF. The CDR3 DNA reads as TGTGCCAGCAGCTTAGGATGGGGAATGAACACTGAAGCTTTCTTT.

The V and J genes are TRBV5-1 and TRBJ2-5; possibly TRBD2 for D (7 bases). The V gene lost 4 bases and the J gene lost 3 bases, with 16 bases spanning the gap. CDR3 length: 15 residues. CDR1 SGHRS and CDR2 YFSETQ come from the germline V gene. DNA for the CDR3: TGCGCCAGCAGCGTGGTAACGGGGGGCGAAGAGACCCAGTACTTC. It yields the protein CASSVVTGGEETQYF.

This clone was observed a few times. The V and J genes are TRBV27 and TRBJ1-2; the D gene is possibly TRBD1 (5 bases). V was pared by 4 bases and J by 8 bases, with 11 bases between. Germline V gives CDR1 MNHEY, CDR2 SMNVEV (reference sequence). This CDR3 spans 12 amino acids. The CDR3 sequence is CASSSTGRGYTF. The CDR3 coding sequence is TGTGCCAGCAGTTCTACAGGCCGGGGCTACACCTTC.

The CDR3 DNA is TGTGCCAGTAGTACCGCCCGGGACAGGGGCCAGCCCCAGCATTTT. This sequence encodes CASSTARDRGQPQHF. The V call is TRBV19, the J call TRBJ1-5; 10 nucleotides align to TRBD1. The CDR3 contains 15 residues. The germline V gene encodes CDR1 LNHDA and CDR2 SQIVND (reference sequence). V gave up 4 bases and J gave up 7 bases; unmatched junction bases: 7.

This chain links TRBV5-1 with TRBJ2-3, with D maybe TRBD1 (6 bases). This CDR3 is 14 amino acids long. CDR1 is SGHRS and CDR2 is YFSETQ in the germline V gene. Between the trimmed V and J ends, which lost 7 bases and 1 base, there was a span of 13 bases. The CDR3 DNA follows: TGCGCCAGCCAGGAACAGGGTGGCACAGATACGCAGTATTTT. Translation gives CASQEQGGTDTQYF.

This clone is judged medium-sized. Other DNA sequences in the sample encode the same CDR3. The DNA of the CDR3 is TGCAGCGTTGGTGGCTACACCTTC. It encodes CSVGGYTF. The V gene is TRBV29-1, the J gene TRBJ1-2; D uncertain. The CDR3 runs to 8 residues. With 4 bases removed from V and 7 bases from J, the gap between germline ends came to 1 base. From germline, CDR1 is SQVTM and CDR2 ANQGSEA.

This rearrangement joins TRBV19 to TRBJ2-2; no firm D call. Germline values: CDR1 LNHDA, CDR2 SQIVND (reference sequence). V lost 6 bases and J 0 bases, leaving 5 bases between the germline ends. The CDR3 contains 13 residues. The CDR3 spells CASRRSNTGELFF. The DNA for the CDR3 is TGTGCCAGTAGAAGATCGAACACCGGGGAGCTGTTTTTT.

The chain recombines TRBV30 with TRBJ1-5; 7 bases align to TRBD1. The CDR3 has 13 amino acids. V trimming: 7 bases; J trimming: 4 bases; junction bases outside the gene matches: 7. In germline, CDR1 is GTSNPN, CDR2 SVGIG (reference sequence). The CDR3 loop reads CAYRRDSNQPQHF. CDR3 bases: TGTGCCTACCGAAGGGACAGTAATCAGCCCCAGCATTTT.

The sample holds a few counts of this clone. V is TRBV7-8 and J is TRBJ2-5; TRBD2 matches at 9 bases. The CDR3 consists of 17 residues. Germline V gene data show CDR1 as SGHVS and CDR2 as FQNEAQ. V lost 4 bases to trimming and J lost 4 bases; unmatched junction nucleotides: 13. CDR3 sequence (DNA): TGTGCCAGCAGCTCGGGACTAGCTTGGGCGGTCGGAGAGACCCAGTACTTC. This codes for CASSSGLAWAVGETQYF.

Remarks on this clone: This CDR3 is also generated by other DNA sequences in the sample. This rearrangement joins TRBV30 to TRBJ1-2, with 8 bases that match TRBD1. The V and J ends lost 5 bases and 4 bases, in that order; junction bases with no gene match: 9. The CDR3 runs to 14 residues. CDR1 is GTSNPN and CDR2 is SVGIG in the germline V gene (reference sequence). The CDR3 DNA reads TGTGCCTGGGAGGAAGGGACAGGAGGCTATGGCTACACCTTC. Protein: CAWEEGTGGYGYTF.

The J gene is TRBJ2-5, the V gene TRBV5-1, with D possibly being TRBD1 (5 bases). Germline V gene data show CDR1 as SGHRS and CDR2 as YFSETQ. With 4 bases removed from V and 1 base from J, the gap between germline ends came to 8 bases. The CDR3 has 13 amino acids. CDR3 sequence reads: CASSATVQETQYF. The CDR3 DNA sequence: TGCGCCAGCAGCGCGACAGTCCAAGAGACCCAGTACTTC.

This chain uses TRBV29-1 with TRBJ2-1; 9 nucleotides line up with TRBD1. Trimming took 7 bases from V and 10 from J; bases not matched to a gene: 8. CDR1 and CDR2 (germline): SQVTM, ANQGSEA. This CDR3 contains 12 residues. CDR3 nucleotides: TGCAGCGGAAGCGGGACAGGGAACGAGCAGTTCTTC. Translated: CSGSGTGNEQFF.

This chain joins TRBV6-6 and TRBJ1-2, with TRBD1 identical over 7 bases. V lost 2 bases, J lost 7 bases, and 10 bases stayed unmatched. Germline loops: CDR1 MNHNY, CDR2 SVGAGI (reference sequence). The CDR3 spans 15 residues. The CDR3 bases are TGTGCCAGCAGTTACATCGGGACAGCTGTCGGTGGCTACACCTTC. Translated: CASSYIGTAVGGYTF.

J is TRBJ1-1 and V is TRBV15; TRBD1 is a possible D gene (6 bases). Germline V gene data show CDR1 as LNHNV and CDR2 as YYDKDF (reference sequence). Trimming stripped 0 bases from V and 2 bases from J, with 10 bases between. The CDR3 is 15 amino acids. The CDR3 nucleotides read TGTGCCACCAGCAGAGATGGGACACCTAACACTGAAGCTTTCTTT. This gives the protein CATSRDGTPNTEAFF.

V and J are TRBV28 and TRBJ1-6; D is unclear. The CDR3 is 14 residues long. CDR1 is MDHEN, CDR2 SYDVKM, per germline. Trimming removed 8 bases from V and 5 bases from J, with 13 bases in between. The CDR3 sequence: CASSDRVNNSPLHF. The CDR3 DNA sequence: TGTGCCAGCTCGGACCGGGTCAATAATTCACCCCTCCACTTT. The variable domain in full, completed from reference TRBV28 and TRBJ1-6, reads DVKVTQSSRYLVKRTGEKVFLECVQDMDHENMFWYRQDPGLGLRLIYFSYDVKMKEKGDIPEGYSVSREKKERFSLILESASTNQTSMYLCASSDRVNNSPLHFGNGTRLTVT.

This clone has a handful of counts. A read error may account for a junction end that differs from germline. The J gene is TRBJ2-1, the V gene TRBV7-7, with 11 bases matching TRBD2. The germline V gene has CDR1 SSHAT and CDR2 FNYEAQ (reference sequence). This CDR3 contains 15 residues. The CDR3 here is CASSASSGGANEQFF. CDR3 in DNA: TGTGCTAGCAGCGCGAGTAGCGGGGGGGCCAATGAGCAGTTCTTC.

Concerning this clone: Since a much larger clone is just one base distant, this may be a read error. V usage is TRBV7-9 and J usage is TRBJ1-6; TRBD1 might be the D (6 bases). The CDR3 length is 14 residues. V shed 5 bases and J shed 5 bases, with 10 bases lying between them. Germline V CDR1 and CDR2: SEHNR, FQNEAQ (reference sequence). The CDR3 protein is CASSKGQDNSPLHF. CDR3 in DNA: TGTGCCAGCAGCAAGGGACAAGATAATTCACCCCTCCACTTT. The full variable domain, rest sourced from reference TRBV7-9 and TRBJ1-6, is DTGVSQNPRHKITKRGQNVTFRCDPISEHNRLYWYRQTLGQGPEFLTYFQNEAQLEKSRLLSDRFSAERPKGSFSTLEIQRTEQGDSAMYLCASSKGQDNSPLHFGNGTRLTVT.

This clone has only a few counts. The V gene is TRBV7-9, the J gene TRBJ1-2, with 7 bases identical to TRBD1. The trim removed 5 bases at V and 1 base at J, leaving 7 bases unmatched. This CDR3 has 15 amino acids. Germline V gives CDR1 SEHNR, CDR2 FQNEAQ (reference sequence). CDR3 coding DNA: TGTGCCAGCAGCGCCGGACAGGCTATTAACTATGGCTACACCTTC. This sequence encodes CASSAGQAINYGYTF.